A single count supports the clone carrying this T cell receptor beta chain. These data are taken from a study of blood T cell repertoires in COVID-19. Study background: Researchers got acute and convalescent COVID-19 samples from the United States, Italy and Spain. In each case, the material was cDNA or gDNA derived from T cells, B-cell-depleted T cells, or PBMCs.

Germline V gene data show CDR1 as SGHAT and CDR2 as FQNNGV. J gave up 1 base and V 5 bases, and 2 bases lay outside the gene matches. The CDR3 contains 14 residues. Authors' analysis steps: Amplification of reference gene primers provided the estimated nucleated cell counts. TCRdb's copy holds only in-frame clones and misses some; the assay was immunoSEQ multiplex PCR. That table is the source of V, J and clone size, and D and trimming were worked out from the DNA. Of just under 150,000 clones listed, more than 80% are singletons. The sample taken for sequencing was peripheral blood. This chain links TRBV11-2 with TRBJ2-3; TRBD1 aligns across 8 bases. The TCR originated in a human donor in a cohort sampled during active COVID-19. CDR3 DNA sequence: TGTGCCAGCAGCGCGGGACAGGGCACAGATACGCAGTATTTT. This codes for CASSAGQGTDTQYF.